This passage covers 10 T cell receptor beta chains from one sample sequenced in a study of cytomegalovirus exposure and HLA in healthy donors. Researchers ran the PCR with 60 Vbeta and 13 Jbeta primers. The repertoire was sequenced with immunoSEQ multiplex PCR; TCRdb's copy has only in-frame clones and lacks some. The data hold 110,000 to 150,000 clones, with around 79% observed a single time. Input material: PBMCs. Every receptor here comes from a female donor in good health and CMV-seronegative.

The V call is TRBV10-3, the J call TRBJ2-7; 8 bases match TRBD1. V lost 4 bases and J lost 12; bases outside the gene matches: 17. Germline CDR1 reads ENHRY; CDR2 reads SYGVKD. This CDR3 has 15 residues. CDR3: CAISAGQGANLERYF. CDR3 bases: TGTGCCATCAGTGCAGGCCAGGGGGCCAACCTAGAGAGGTACTTC.

The chain combines TRBV9 with TRBJ2-3, with a tentative D call TRBD2 (6 bases). V shed 0 bases and J shed 10 bases, with 12 bases lying between them. Germline CDR1 is SGDLS and CDR2 is YYNGEE. The CDR3 is made up of 13 amino acids. The CDR3 here is CASSVGRGNPQYF. For the CDR3, the DNA is TGTGCCAGCAGCGTAGGACGGGGGAATCCGCAGTATTTT.

CDR3 in amino acids: CASSPARNQETQYF. The CDR3 DNA follows: TGCGCCAGCAGCCCTGCCAGGAACCAAGAGACCCAGTACTTC. The chain couples TRBV5-1 to TRBJ2-5; D is ambiguous. In germline, CDR1 is SGHRS, CDR2 YFSETQ. This CDR3 spans 14 amino acids. The ends were cut back, 4 bases at V and 0 bases at J, with 10 bases in the middle.

The rearrangement links TRBV4-3 to TRBJ2-3, with 7 nucleotides matching TRBD2. The CDR3 length is 18 residues. J lost 0 bases, V lost 2 bases, and 11 bases had no gene match. CDR1 is LGHNA and CDR2 is YSLEER in the germline V gene. CDR3 residues: CASSQSGVASGSTDTQYF. The CDR3 DNA follows: TGCGCCAGCAGCCAATCTGGGGTCGCTAGCGGAAGCACAGATACGCAGTATTTT.

The chain recombines TRBV30 with TRBJ2-5; D gene uncertain. Trimming pared 2 bases from V and 7 bases from J, leaving 14 bases between. CDR1 and CDR2 from the germline V gene are GTSNPN and SVGIG (reference sequence). This CDR3 is 13 amino acids long. The CDR3 is CAWSSDPQATQYF. The CDR3 coding sequence is TGTGCCTGGAGTTCAGACCCTCAGGCGACCCAGTACTTC. Together with reference TRBV30 and TRBJ2-5, the CDR3 gives the full variable domain: SQTIHQWPATLVQPVGSPLSLECTVEGTSNPNLYWYRQAAGRGLQLLFYSVGIGQISSEVPQNLSASRPQDRQFILSSKKLLLSDSGFYLCAWSSDPQATQYFGPGTRLLVL.

The V gene is TRBV5-6, the J gene TRBJ1-1; no clear D. The CDR3 spans 13 residues. V lost 5 bases and J lost 0, with 8 bases in between. Germline V CDR1 and CDR2: SGHDT, YYEEEE. DNA for the CDR3: TGTGCCAGCAGTGTAATAGTGAACACTGAAGCTTTCTTT. Protein sequence: CASSVIVNTEAFF.

The rearrangement links TRBV5-4 to TRBJ2-7, with 7 positions matching TRBD2. Germline CDR1 is SGHNT and CDR2 is YYREEE (reference sequence). The V and J ends lost 0 bases and 9 bases, in that order; junction bases with no gene match: 6. There are 13 residues in the CDR3. This CDR3 is CASSLDGRRGQYF. CDR3 coding DNA: TGTGCCAGCAGCTTGGACGGGAGGAGGGGGCAGTACTTC.

Written as DNA, the CDR3 is TGTGCCTGGAGCGCCCGATTGGGACTAGCGGTTAACACCGGGGAGCTGTTTTTT. Its translation is CAWSARLGLAVNTGELFF. This chain joins TRBV30 and TRBJ2-2, with 11 bases aligning to TRBD2. The germline CDR1 and CDR2 sequences are GTSNPN and SVGIG (reference sequence). V dropped 3 bases and J dropped 2; count of bases not matched to a gene: 11. This CDR3 spans 18 amino acids. The complete variable domain, with remaining parts taken from reference TRBV30 and TRBJ2-2, reads SQTIHQWPATLVQPVGSPLSLECTVEGTSNPNLYWYRQAAGRGLQLLFYSVGIGQISSEVPQNLSASRPQDRQFILSSKKLLLSDSGFYLCAWSARLGLAVNTGELFFGEGSRLTVL.

The chain recombines TRBV4-1 with TRBJ2-1; 10 bases fit TRBD2. Per the germline V gene, CDR1 is MGHRA and CDR2 is YSYEKL. V dropped 4 bases and J dropped 10; count of bases not matched to a gene: 16. The CDR3 length is 17 residues. CDR3 DNA: TGCGCCAGCAGCCCCAAGGGAATAGCGGGGGGCTGGGGGGAGCAGTTCTTC. Its protein is CASSPKGIAGGWGEQFF.

This clone has a handful of counts. This chain joins TRBV6-5 and TRBJ2-3; D is unclear. This CDR3 contains 13 residues. The V gene lost 2 bases and the J gene lost 8 bases, with 11 bases spanning the gap. Germline V gives CDR1 MNHEY, CDR2 SVGAGI. The CDR3 sequence is CASSYRLPGTQYF. Written as DNA, the CDR3 is TGTGCCAGCAGTTACAGACTCCCCGGTACGCAGTATTTT.